These T cell receptor beta chains were read from a single sample in a study of early stage breast cancer tumors. Generated by immunoSEQ multiplex PCR, the TCRdb table keeps only in-frame clones and is missing some. The sample has tens of thousands of clones, around 75% seen once. Sequenced input: breast tumor tissue. All receptors derive from a person under 45 with breast cancer. Each CDR3 is given with its conserved first and last residue. A D gene is named only where the DNA matches it firmly. Only part of the rows carry a size: once, few, many, or a class if the clone is expanded.

V: TRBV7-2
D: TRBD2
J: TRBJ2-5
size: -
DNA: TGTGCCAGCAGCACCAGCGGGGCGCAAGAGACCCAGTACTTC
CDR3: CASSTSGAQETQYF

V: TRBV4-3
D: TRBD1
J: TRBJ2-1
size: -
DNA: TGCGCCAGCAGCCAAGAGGCCCAGGGGGCTTGGTACAATGAGCAGTTCTTC
CDR3: CASSQEAQGAWYNEQFF

V: TRBV7-7
D: -
J: TRBJ2-5
size: -
DNA: TGTGCCAGCAGCTTAGACAGGGGAGGAGAGACCCAGTACTTC
CDR3: CASSLDRGGETQYF

V: TRBV2
D: TRBD2
J: TRBJ2-3
size: once
DNA: TGTGCCAGCCGACTAGCGGACTTTAGCACAGATACGCAGTATTTT
CDR3: CASRLADFSTDTQYF

V: TRBV5-1
D: -
J: TRBJ2-1
size: -
DNA: TGCGCCAGCAGCGACGCGTTCCGTGAGCAGTTCTTC
CDR3: CASSDAFREQFF

V: TRBV6-5
D: TRBD1
J: TRBJ1-5
size: -
DNA: TGTGCCAGCAGCCCCACAGGGGCAAATCAGCCCCAGCATTTT
CDR3: CASSPTGANQPQHF

V: TRBV27
D: -
J: TRBJ1-2
size: -
DNA: TGTGCCAGCAGTTTAGGGCAGGGTGGATATGGCTACACCTTC
CDR3: CASSLGQGGYGYTF

V: TRBV11-2
D: TRBD2
J: TRBJ2-1
size: -
DNA: TGTGCCAGCACCATGCGCGGGAGGGCCGCCGATGAGCAGTTCTTC
CDR3: CASTMRGRAADEQFF

V: TRBV20-1
D: -
J: TRBJ1-2
size: few
DNA: TGCAGTGCTAGCAGGAGCTATGGCTACACCTTC
CDR3: CSASRSYGYTF

V: TRBV5-5
D: TRBD1
J: TRBJ2-7
size: -
DNA: TGTGCCAGCAGCCAGGACAGGGAGAGCTCCTACGAGCAGTACTTC
CDR3: CASSQDRESSYEQYF

V: TRBV5-6
D: TRBD1
J: TRBJ1-1
size: -
DNA: TGTGCCAGCAGCTTCGGACAGGGGAACACTGAAGCTTTCTTT
CDR3: CASSFGQGNTEAFF

V: TRBV19
D: -
J: TRBJ1-2
size: -
DNA: TGTGCCAGTACCTCTCGGGGAACATACACCTTC
CDR3: CASTSRGTYTF

V: TRBV30
D: TRBD2
J: TRBJ2-7
size: -
DNA: TGTGCCGGGGCGGGAGATCAACTCTACGAGCAGTACTTC
CDR3: CAGAGDQLYEQYF

V: TRBV5-1
D: TRBD1
J: TRBJ1-2
size: few
DNA: TGCGCCAGCAGCGGACAGGGAGGTGGCTACACCTTC
CDR3: CASSGQGGGYTF

V: TRBV11-2
D: TRBD2
J: TRBJ2-2
size: -
DNA: TGTGCCAGCAGCTGGGCGGGAGGGCCCTCGGCCGGGGAGCTGTTTTTT
CDR3: CASSWAGGPSAGELFF

V: TRBV29-1
D: TRBD2
J: TRBJ2-1
size: once
DNA: TGCAGCGTTGAATCGAGGTGGGAGGGCCGGTATGAGCAGTTCTTC
CDR3: CSVESRWEGRYEQFF

V: TRBV18
D: -
J: TRBJ1-5
size: -
DNA: TGTGCCAGCTCACCTGGACAGTATAGCAATCAGCCCCAGCATTTT
CDR3: CASSPGQYSNQPQHF

V: TRBV27
D: TRBD1
J: TRBJ2-4
size: -
DNA: TGTGCCAGCAGCCAATATAGGACAGGAGACAACATTCAGTACTTC
CDR3: CASSQYRTGDNIQYF

V: TRBV9
D: -
J: TRBJ2-5
size: -
DNA: TGTGCCAGCAGCCCCGGGACTGCAAAGACCCAGTACTTC
CDR3: CASSPGTAKTQYF